The 30 T cell receptor beta chains presented below share a single source sample, sequenced in a study of molecular identifiers for immune sequencing clone quantification. From the PCR reads, TCRdb called clonotypes with MiXCR, one entry per CDR3 protein. The sample carries about 89,000 distinct CDR3 sequences, 19% recorded once. The sample was naive CD8+ T cells from blood, with Jurkat cell RNA spiked in. The sample's subset: FACS-sorted CD8+CD4-CCR7+CD45RA+ naive T cells. These receptors were taken from a human donor in good health. Some libraries in this study had Jurkat cell RNA spiked in.

Concerning this clonotype: This may arise from a read error, as a much more abundant clone is one base away. The CDR3 DNA reads as TGCGCCAGCAGCCAAGAAGGGCGCGGGGGGTCGACCACCGGGGAGCTGTTTTTT. It yields the protein CASSQEGRGGSTTGELFF. The chain carries TRBV4-3 and TRBJ2-2; 8 bases match TRBD2. CDR1 LGHNA and CDR2 YSLEER come from the germline V gene. V lost 0 bases, J lost 4 bases, and 10 bases stayed unmatched. CDR3 size: 18 residues.

In this sample, this clonotype turned up many times. The V gene is TRBV9, the J gene TRBJ2-3; D unresolved. From germline, CDR1 is SGDLS and CDR2 YYNGEE. Trimming left V 0 bases short and J 1 base short, with 6 bases between. This CDR3 has 14 amino acids. DNA for the CDR3: TGTGCCAGCAGCGTAGCTCTCGGCACAGATACGCAGTATTTT. Its protein is CASSVALGTDTQYF.

By share of the sample, this clonotype is medium-sized. The rearrangement joins TRBV29-1 to TRBJ2-4; D uncertain. This CDR3 is 13 amino acids long. CDR1 and CDR2 (germline): SQVTM, ANQGSEA. The V end lost 6 bases, the J end lost 6 bases, and 15 bases lay between the germline ends. CDR3 DNA: TGCAGCGTGCGAATCGCGACGGTAAACATTCAGTACTTC. Protein product: CSVRIATVNIQYF.

Remarks on this clonotype: It may be a read error: a sequence one base away is much more abundant. V usage is TRBV9 and J usage is TRBJ1-2; no definite D call. The CDR3 runs 13 residues. Germline V lookup: CDR1 SGDLS, CDR2 YYNGEE. The CDR3 sequence: CASSVGDGYGYAF. The CDR3 DNA reads TGTGCCAGCAGCGTTGGGGATGGCTATGGCTACGCCTTC.

Regarding this clonotype: A much larger clone lies one base from this, so it may be a read error. The genes are TRBV7-6 and TRBJ2-5, with D maybe TRBD2 (6 bases). CDR1 is SGHVS and CDR2 is FNYEAQ in the germline V gene. This CDR3 is built from 11 residues. CDR3: CASRQRETRYF. For the CDR3, the DNA is TGTGCCAGCAGACAACGGGAGACCCGGTACTTC.

This clonotype was observed at least ten times. This sequence joins TRBV30 and TRBJ1-5, with D possibly being TRBD1 (5 bases). Trimming pared 0 bases from V and 9 bases from J, leaving 15 bases between. The CDR3 spans 14 residues. CDR1 is GTSNPN, CDR2 SVGIG, per germline (reference sequence). This CDR3 is CAWSVGAGIWPQHF. DNA of the CDR3: TGTGCCTGGAGTGTCGGGGCGGGGATTTGGCCCCAGCATTTT.

This clonotype was seen ten or more times. The CDR3 loop is CASGTSYEQYF. CDR3 coding DNA: TGTGCCAGCGGGACTAGCTACGAGCAGTACTTC. The V gene is TRBV6-1, the J gene TRBJ2-7, with 8 bases identical to TRBD2. Germline CDR1 is MNHNS and CDR2 is SASEGT. V lost 8 bases and J lost 3; bases outside the gene matches: 0. The CDR3 consists of 11 residues.

This clonotype was detected ten times or more. J is TRBJ1-5 and V is TRBV27, with D unresolved. Looked up from germline, CDR1 is MNHEY and CDR2 is SMNVEV (reference sequence). V gave up 4 bases and J gave up 2 bases, with 6 bases separating them. This CDR3 comprises 13 residues. CDR3 sequence: CASSWDGNQPQHF. The CDR3 bases are TGTGCCAGCAGTTGGGATGGCAATCAGCCCCAGCATTTT.

This clonotype was picked up a small number of times. At one end, the junction sequence differs from germline, possibly due to a read error. This sequence joins TRBV2 and TRBJ2-7; D is unclear. Germline assignment: CDR1 SNHLY and CDR2 FYNNEI. The CDR3 sequence is 14 residues long. CDR3 region: CAGSAQTYSYEQYF. In DNA, the CDR3 is TGTGCCGGCAGTGCGCAGACGTATTCCTACGAGCAGTACTTC.

There are many counts of this clonotype. The chain employs TRBV4-3 and TRBJ1-4; the D is unclear. V was clipped by 0 bases and J by 7 bases, with 15 bases between them. Germline lookup yields CDR1 LGHNA and CDR2 YSLEER. CDR3 length: 16 amino acids. In nucleotides, the CDR3 is TGCGCCAGCAGCCAAGAAAGAGGATCCGTCGCTGAAAAACTGTTTTTT. This gives the protein CASSQERGSVAEKLFF.

This clonotype was counted at least ten times. The rearrangement joins TRBV13 to TRBJ2-2, with D possibly being TRBD2 (7 bases). The CDR3 extends over 16 amino acids. The ends were cut back, 5 bases at V and 0 bases at J, with 13 bases in the middle. Germline CDR1 reads PRHDT; CDR2 reads FYEKMQ (reference sequence). The CDR3 DNA is TGTGCCAGCAGCGCCGGCGGGGGCCCGAACACCGGGGAGCTGTTTTTT. As protein: CASSAGGGPNTGELFF. Looking up the rest from reference TRBV13 and TRBJ2-2 gives the full variable domain: AAGVIQSPRHLIKEKRETATLKCYPIPRHDTVYWYQQGPGQDPQFLISFYEKMQSDKGSIPDRFSAQQFSDYHSELNMSSLELGDSALYFCASSAGGGPNTGELFFGEGSRLTVL.

Notes on this clonotype: Just one base apart from a much larger clone, this may be a read error. This chain joins TRBV9 and TRBJ1-3, with 10 bases that match TRBD1. The CDR3 consists of 16 residues. Looked up from germline, CDR1 is SGDLS and CDR2 is YYNGEE. CDR3 loop: CASSETGGADGNTLYF. The CDR3 region has the DNA TGTGCCAGCAGCGAGACAGGGGGCGCAGATGGAAACACCTTATATTTT.

This clonotype was seen ten or more times. The chain uses TRBV19 and TRBJ2-2; no clear D. V dropped 1 base and J dropped 2 bases, with 17 bases sitting between them. The CDR3 has 18 residues. From germline, CDR1 is LNHDA and CDR2 SQIVND (reference sequence). CDR3 coding DNA: TGTGCCAGTAGTATAGCTGGACGCTTCAAATATAACACCGGGGAGCTGTTTTTT. Protein sequence: CASSIAGRFKYNTGELFF.

This clonotype was seen repeatedly, ten times or more. The rearrangement uses TRBV6-5 and TRBJ1-4; D is ambiguous. The CDR3 runs 16 residues. Trimming left V 4 bases short and J 4 bases short, with 16 bases between. Germline V gives CDR1 MNHEY, CDR2 SVGAGI. CDR3 sequence: CASSLILGSGNEKLFF. CDR3 DNA: TGTGCCAGCAGTTTAATTCTTGGGTCGGGTAATGAAAAACTGTTTTTT.

The table lists this clonotype with many counts. The chain recombines TRBV27 with TRBJ1-2; 7 bases agree with TRBD1. This CDR3 is 13 amino acids long. The V segment lost 7 bases and the J segment 3 bases; nucleotides outside the gene matches: 5. Germline loops: CDR1 MNHEY, CDR2 SMNVEV (reference sequence). This CDR3 is CASKGQLDYGYTF. CDR3 nucleotide sequence: TGTGCCAGCAAGGGACAGCTAGACTATGGCTACACCTTC.

This clonotype was detected many times. The gene calls are TRBV6-5 and TRBJ1-1, with D hard to call. Germline values: CDR1 MNHEY, CDR2 SVGAGI. V gave up 1 base and J gave up 5 bases, with 5 bases separating them. This CDR3 is 12 amino acids long. For the CDR3, the DNA is TGTGCCAGCAGTTACTTGGGAACTGAAGCTTTCTTT. This codes for CASSYLGTEAFF.

The J gene is TRBJ2-5, the V gene TRBV19; D not resolved. This CDR3 has 12 residues. Trimming cost V 6 bases and J 7 bases, with 12 bases left between them. CDR1 and CDR2 from the germline V gene are LNHDA and SQIVND (reference sequence). DNA of the CDR3: TGTGCCAGTAGGAGACACGGAGCGACCCAGTACTTC. This sequence encodes CASRRHGATQYF.

This clonotype was observed at least ten times. This chain uses TRBV7-9 with TRBJ1-1; 11 bases match TRBD1. CDR1 is SEHNR, CDR2 FQNEAQ, per germline (reference sequence). The CDR3 sequence is 15 residues long. The J segment lost 5 bases and the V segment lost 5 bases, leaving 7 bases of the junction unmatched. The CDR3 region is CASSPDRGQGTEAFF. The CDR3 DNA reads TGTGCCAGCAGCCCGGACAGGGGGCAGGGGACTGAAGCTTTCTTT. Complete variable domain (other parts from reference TRBV7-9 and TRBJ1-1): DTGVSQNPRHKITKRGQNVTFRCDPISEHNRLYWYRQTLGQGPEFLTYFQNEAQLEKSRLLSDRFSAERPKGSFSTLEIQRTEQGDSAMYLCASSPDRGQGTEAFFGQGTRLTVV.

This clonotype was counted at least ten times. V and J are TRBV12-3 or TRBV12-4 and TRBJ1-1, with D maybe TRBD1 (6 bases). The CDR3 is made up of 12 amino acids. V lost 7 bases, J lost 11 bases, and 17 bases lay in between. For the CDR3, the DNA is TGTGCCAGCACCACAATAACAGGGTTGGCTTTCTTT. This translates into CASTTITGLAFF.

The chain couples TRBV10-3 to TRBJ2-7; 7 bases line up with TRBD1. In germline, CDR1 is ENHRY, CDR2 SYGVKD. This CDR3 spans 13 amino acids. The V segment lost 2 bases and the J segment 7 bases; nucleotides outside the gene matches: 5. The CDR3 bases are TGTGCCATCAGTGAGGAGACAGGGTGGGAGCAGTACTTC. It specifies CAISEETGWEQYF.

The V call is TRBV5-1, the J call TRBJ2-7, with a tentative D call TRBD1 (5 bases). Germline CDR1 SGHRS, CDR2 YFSETQ. The CDR3 is 14 amino acids. V was cut by 0 bases and J by 2 bases, with 9 bases left in between. CDR3 nucleotide sequence: TGCGCCAGCAGCTTGGGGACATGGGCCTACGAGCAGTACTTC. As protein: CASSLGTWAYEQYF.

This clonotype was found many times. The chain joins TRBV30 to TRBJ1-1; 8 bases align to TRBD1. The CDR3 runs 14 residues. Germline V gives CDR1 GTSNPN, CDR2 SVGIG (reference sequence). Trimming at V came to 2 bases and at J to 4 bases, leaving 6 bases not matched to a gene. The CDR3 nucleotides read TGTGCCTGGAGTTTTCAGGGGGCAATCACTGAAGCTTTCTTT. It yields the protein CAWSFQGAITEAFF.

This clonotype was observed a handful of times. The chain recombines TRBV27 with TRBJ2-3; D gene unclear. The V gene's germline CDR1 is MNHEY and CDR2 SMNVEV (reference sequence). The CDR3 extends over 14 amino acids. Trimming took 4 bases from V and 3 from J, leaving 11 bases between them. The CDR3 protein is CASSSRPFTDTQYF. DNA of the CDR3: TGTGCCAGCAGTTCCCGTCCATTTACAGATACGCAGTATTTT.

This clonotype showed up many times. The V call is TRBV7-9, the J call TRBJ1-1, with a weak D call TRBD1 (6 bases). Germline CDR1 and CDR2: SEHNR and FQNEAQ (reference sequence). The CDR3 has 12 residues. Trimming cost V 4 bases and J 6 bases, with 9 bases left between them. The CDR3: CASSSRQAEAFF. The CDR3, as DNA: TGTGCCAGCAGCTCCCGACAGGCTGAAGCTTTCTTT.

Worth noting for this clonotype: It may be a read error: a sequence one base away is much more abundant. The V call is TRBV14, the J call TRBJ1-1; D ambiguous. The CDR3 covers 14 residues. Germline-derived CDR1 and CDR2 are SGHDN and FVKESK. The DNA of the CDR3 is TGTGCCAGCAGCCAAATTTTAGGAGACACTGGAGCTTTCTTT. Its translation is CASSQILGDTGAFF.

In this sample, this clonotype turned up a few times. At one of its ends the junction is not consistent with the germline gene, which may arise from a read error. The V call is TRBV29-1, the J call TRBJ1-2; D is unresolved. The V gene's germline CDR1 is SQVTM and CDR2 ANQGSEA. CDR3 length: 12 residues. The CDR3 here is CCVDETIYGYTF. CDR3 nucleotides: TGCTGCGTTGATGAGACTATCTATGGCTACACCTTC.

This clonotype was observed many times. The rearrangement joins TRBV4-1 to TRBJ1-1, with D maybe TRBD1 (6 bases). Germline CDR1 and CDR2: MGHRA and YSYEKL. V gave up 1 base and J gave up 0 bases, with 12 bases separating them. The CDR3 runs 16 residues. CDR3 protein: CASSQAPGHLNTEAFF. CDR3 sequence (DNA): TGCGCCAGCAGCCAAGCTCCGGGACACTTGAACACTGAAGCTTTCTTT.

This clonotype was recorded many times. V and J are TRBV7-9 and TRBJ2-3, with D perhaps TRBD1 (8 bases). Germline CDR1 SEHNR, CDR2 FQNEAQ (reference sequence). CDR3 length: 17 amino acids. Trimming stripped 3 bases from V and 9 bases from J, with 25 bases between. CDR3 protein: CASSFSGGIAGEDTQYF. The DNA of the CDR3 is TGTGCCAGCAGCTTTTCAGGGGGCATCGCGGGAGAGGACACGCAGTATTTT.

In the case of this clonotype: This may stem from a read error, because a much larger clone lies one nucleotide away. J is TRBJ1-5 and V is TRBV7-9, with D uncertain. CDR3 size: 13 residues. Per the germline V gene, CDR1 is SEHNR and CDR2 is FQNEAQ (reference sequence). This chain's CDR3 is CAGSLGDNQPQHF. CDR3 sequence (DNA): TGTGCCGGCAGCTTAGGCGATAATCAGCCCCAGCATTTT. Filled out from reference TRBV7-9 and TRBJ1-5, the complete variable domain reads DTGVSQNPRHKITKRGQNVTFRCDPISEHNRLYWYRQTLGQGPEFLTYFQNEAQLEKSRLLSDRFSAERPKGSFSTLEIQRTEQGDSAMYLCAGSLGDNQPQHFGDGTRLSIL.

This clonotype was seen more than once but under ten times. The J gene is TRBJ2-7, the V gene TRBV20-1, with unresolved D. Trimming shortened V by 6 bases and J by 1 base, and 13 bases separated the two germline ends. This CDR3 contains 13 residues. Germline CDR1 is DFQATT and CDR2 is SNEGSKA (reference sequence). In DNA form, the CDR3 reads TGCAGTGCCCGAGCCGACAAATCCTACGAGCAGTACTTC. As protein: CSARADKSYEQYF.